This T cell receptor (beta chain) emerged from a study of blood T cell repertoires in COVID-19. Study information: There were acute and convalescent COVID-19 samples, and they came from the United States, Italy and Spain.

Recovered participants had two consecutive negative NP/OP PCR tests, healthcare professional clearance, or symptom resolution. The table lists this clone with a few counts. Some clones are missing from TCRdb's copy, which holds only in-frame ones; the method was immunoSEQ multiplex PCR. Of some 110,000 clones detected, over 80% appear once; the ten largest clones hold roughly 3.9%. Sequencing input: PBMCs or T cells enriched from blood (not recorded which). The origin of this receptor is a woman under 40 who had recovered from COVID-19.

The CDR3 DNA sequence: TGTGCCAGCAGCACTAAGACAGGGGTTTGGGGGAGCAATCAGCCCCAGCATTTT. It specifies CASSTKTGVWGSNQPQHF. The J gene is TRBJ1-5, the V gene TRBV7-2; 8 positions match TRBD1. After removal of 5 bases from V and 1 base from J, the junction contained 13 bases not matched to a gene. Germline-derived CDR1 and CDR2 are SGHTA and FQGNSA. CDR3 length equals 18 residues. Drawing the rest from reference TRBV7-2 and TRBJ1-5, the complete variable domain is GAGVSQSPSNKVTEKGKDVELRCDPISGHTALYWYRQSLGQGLEFLIYFQGNSAPDKSGLPSDRFSAERTGGSVSTLTIQRTQQEDSAVYLCASSTKTGVWGSNQPQHFGDGTRLSIL.